This T cell receptor beta chain was captured by sequencing in a study of T cell repertoires in cytomegalovirus infection. Study-wide context: Both a matching HLA type and CMV infection were indicated by public TCR beta signatures. Study conclusions and caveats: HLA-C-restricted, CMV-specific TCR beta clonotypes were dominant ex vivo. Based on cumulative public TCR beta family frequency, carriers of CMV plus the relevant HLA were identified.

Via MiXCR, TCRdb re-called the reads, giving one row per CDR3 protein. The profile covers about 140,000 distinct CDR3 sequences, with 5% to 6.5% appearing a single time and over 15% taken by the ten largest. Many counts were recorded for this clonotype. The antigen remains unidentified. CDR3 length equals 15 residues. Germline CDR1 LNHDA, CDR2 SQIVND (reference sequence). V shed 4 bases and J shed 0 bases, with 13 bases lying between them. The origin of this receptor is a human donor in good health (CMV status not recorded). Some clones in this sample may be carry-over from other donors' samples. The V call is TRBV19, the J call TRBJ2-7; D gene ambiguous. The sample taken for sequencing was PBMCs. CDR3 DNA sequence: TGTGCCAGTAGTACTCCAACTCTACACTCCTACGAGCAGTACTTC. Protein product: CASSTPTLHSYEQYF.